This T cell receptor beta chain is from a study of PD-1 blockade in classical Hodgkin lymphoma. The method was immunoSEQ multiplex PCR; TCRdb's version includes in-frame clones alone and lacks a portion of them. This sample carries tens of thousands of clones, roughly 70% of them seen once, and the ten largest clones take roughly 15%. Every patient experienced relapse after autologous stem cell transplantation, and brentuximab vedotin exposure varied. This receptor was obtained from a human donor with classical Hodgkin lymphoma. The material sequenced was peripheral blood mononuclear cells (PBMCs), taken before the second cycle of nivolumab.

CDR3 sequence reads: CASPRQSNTGELFF. CDR3 DNA sequence: TGTGCCAGCCCTCGGCAGTCGAACACCGGGGAGCTGTTTTTT. The chain couples TRBV14 to TRBJ2-2; unclear D gene. The CDR3 loop spans 14 amino acids. CDR1 SGHDN and CDR2 FVKESK come from the germline V gene. Trimming took off 8 bases at V and 0 bases at J, with 10 bases between the two ends.